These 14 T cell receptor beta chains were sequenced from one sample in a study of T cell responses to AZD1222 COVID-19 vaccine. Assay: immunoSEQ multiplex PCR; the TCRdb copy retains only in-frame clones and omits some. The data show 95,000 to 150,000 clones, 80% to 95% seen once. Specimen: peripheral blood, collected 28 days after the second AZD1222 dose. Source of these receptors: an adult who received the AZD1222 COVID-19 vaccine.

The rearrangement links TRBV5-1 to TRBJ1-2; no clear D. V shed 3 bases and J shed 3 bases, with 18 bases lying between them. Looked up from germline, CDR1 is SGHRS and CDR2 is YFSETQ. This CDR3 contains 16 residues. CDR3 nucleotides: TGCGCCAGCAGCTCCTACAGTAATGGCGCTGACTATGGCTACACCTTC. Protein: CASSSYSNGADYGYTF.

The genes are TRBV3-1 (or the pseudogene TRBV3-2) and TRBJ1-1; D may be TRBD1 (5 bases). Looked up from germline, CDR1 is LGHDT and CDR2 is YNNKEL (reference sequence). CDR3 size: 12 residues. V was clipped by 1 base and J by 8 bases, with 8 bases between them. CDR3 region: CASSQVQGEAFF. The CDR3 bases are TGTGCCAGCAGCCAAGTTCAGGGAGAAGCTTTCTTT.

The CDR3 here is CSVLSDYGYTF. The DNA of the CDR3 is TGCAGCGTTCTCTCGGATTATGGCTACACCTTC. The chain carries TRBV29-1 and TRBJ1-2; D ambiguous. Trimming took off 5 bases at V and 5 bases at J, with 9 bases between the two ends. There are 11 residues in the CDR3. Germline values: CDR1 SQVTM, CDR2 ANQGSEA.

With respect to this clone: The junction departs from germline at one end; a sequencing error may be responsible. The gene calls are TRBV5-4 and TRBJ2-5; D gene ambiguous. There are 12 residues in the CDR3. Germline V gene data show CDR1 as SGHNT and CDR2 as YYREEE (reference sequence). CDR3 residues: CAISQLQETQYF. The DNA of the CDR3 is TGTGCCATCAGCCAGCTCCAAGAGACCCAGTACTTC.

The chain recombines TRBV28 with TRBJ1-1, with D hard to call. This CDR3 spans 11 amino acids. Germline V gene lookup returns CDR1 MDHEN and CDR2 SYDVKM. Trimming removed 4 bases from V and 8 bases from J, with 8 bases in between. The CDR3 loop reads CASSSGGEAFF. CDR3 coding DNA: TGTGCCAGCAGTTCGGGTGGAGAAGCTTTCTTT.

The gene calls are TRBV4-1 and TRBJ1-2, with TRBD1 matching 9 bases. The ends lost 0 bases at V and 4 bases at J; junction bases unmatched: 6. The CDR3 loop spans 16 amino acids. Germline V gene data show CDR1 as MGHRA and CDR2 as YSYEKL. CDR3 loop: CASSQEPGQGFYGYTF. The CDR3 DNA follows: TGCGCCAGCAGCCAAGAGCCGGGACAGGGATTCTATGGCTACACCTTC.

The CDR3 loop reads CASSLVSHWIDRAFF. CDR3 DNA: TGTGCCAGCAGCTTAGTCTCTCACTGGATAGATCGGGCTTTCTTT. The genes are TRBV7-2 and TRBJ1-1; no reliable D call. CDR1 and CDR2 (germline): SGHTA, FQGNSA. This CDR3 spans 15 amino acids. V was pared by 1 base and J by 11 bases, with 20 bases between.

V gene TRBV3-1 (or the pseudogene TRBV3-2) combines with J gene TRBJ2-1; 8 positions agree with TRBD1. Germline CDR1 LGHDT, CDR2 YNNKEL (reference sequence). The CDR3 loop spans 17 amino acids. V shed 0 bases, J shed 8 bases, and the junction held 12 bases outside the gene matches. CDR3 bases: TGTGCCAGCAGCCAAGACAGAGGACAGGGCTGGTTCGATGAGCAGTTCTTC. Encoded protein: CASSQDRGQGWFDEQFF.

CDR3 amino acids: CASSLAKNRGRRTDTQYF. CDR3 nucleotide sequence: TGTGCCAGCAGCTTAGCAAAAAACAGGGGGCGACGGACAGATACGCAGTATTTT. V and J are TRBV7-2 and TRBJ2-3, with TRBD1 matching 9 bases. The CDR3 length is 18 residues. Unmatched junction bases numbered 10, after V lost 0 bases and J lost 3 bases. The germline V gene has CDR1 SGHTA and CDR2 FQGNSA.

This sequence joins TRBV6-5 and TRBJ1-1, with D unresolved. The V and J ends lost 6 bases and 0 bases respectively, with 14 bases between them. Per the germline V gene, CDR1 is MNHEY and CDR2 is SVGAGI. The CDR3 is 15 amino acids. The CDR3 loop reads CASSRNGHLNTEAFF. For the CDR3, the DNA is TGTGCCAGCAGCCGTAACGGGCATCTGAACACTGAAGCTTTCTTT.

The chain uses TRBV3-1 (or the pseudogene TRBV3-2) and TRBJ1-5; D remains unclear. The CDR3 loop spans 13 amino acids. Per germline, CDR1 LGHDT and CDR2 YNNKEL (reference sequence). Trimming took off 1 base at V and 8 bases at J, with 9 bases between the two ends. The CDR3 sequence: CASSQGGVEPQHF. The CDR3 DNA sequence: TGTGCCAGCAGCCAAGGCGGAGTGGAGCCCCAGCATTTT.

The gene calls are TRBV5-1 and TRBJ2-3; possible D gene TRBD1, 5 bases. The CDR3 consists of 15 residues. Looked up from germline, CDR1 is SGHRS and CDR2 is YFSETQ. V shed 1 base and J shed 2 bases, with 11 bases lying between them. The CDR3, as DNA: TGCGCCAGCAGCTTGTTCAGGGAACTCACAGATACGCAGTATTTT. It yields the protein CASSLFRELTDTQYF.

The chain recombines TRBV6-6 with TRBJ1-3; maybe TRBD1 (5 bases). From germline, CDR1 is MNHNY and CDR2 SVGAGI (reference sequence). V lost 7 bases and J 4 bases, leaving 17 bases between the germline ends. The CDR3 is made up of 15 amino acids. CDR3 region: CASTPQPGGGNTIYF. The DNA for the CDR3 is TGTGCCAGCACCCCCCAACCGGGGGGGGGAAACACCATATATTTT.

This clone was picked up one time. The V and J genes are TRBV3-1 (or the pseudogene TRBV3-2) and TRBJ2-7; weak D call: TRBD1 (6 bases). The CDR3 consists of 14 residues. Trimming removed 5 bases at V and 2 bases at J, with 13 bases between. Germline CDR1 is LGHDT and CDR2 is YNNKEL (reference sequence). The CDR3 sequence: CASSWTVEPYEQYF. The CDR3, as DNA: TGTGCCAGCAGCTGGACAGTGGAACCCTACGAGCAGTACTTC.